These T cell receptor beta chains were read from a single sample in a study of PD-1 blockade in classical Hodgkin lymphoma. Generated by immunoSEQ multiplex PCR, the TCRdb table keeps only in-frame clones and is missing some. The sample contains more than 10,000 clones, nearly 80% of which appear only once. The material was peripheral blood mononuclear cells (PBMCs), obtained before the second cycle of nivolumab. Every receptor here comes from a human donor with classical Hodgkin lymphoma. Both conserved end residues are part of each CDR3. Expanded clones are given a class, and other clones once, few, many or no size at all.

size	V	CDR3
-	TRBV4-2	CASSQTLAGDDTQYF
once	TRBV15	CATSIAGGGDTQYF
few	TRBV14	CASSPTRTEAFF
-	TRBV19	CASNPGRLGNTIYF
-	TRBV28	CAAQGSTDTQYF
medium-sized	TRBV2	CASSALEAFF
-	TRBV18	CASSPGLAGGRGNEQYF
-	TRBV28	CASVRELSGNTIYF
-	TRBV13	CASSLTPLHTGGNEQFF
-	TRBV14	CASSRRRGEGDTQYF
-	TRBV6-1	CASSERRIGAGELFF
-	TRBV19	CASGIGGRAYNEQFF
few	TRBV9	CASSVGVGTDTQYF
-	TRBV27	CASSPGTSGYNEQFF
-	TRBV6-5	CASRDSSANYEQYF
-	TRBV9	CASSVLASSYNEQFF
-	TRBV11-3	CASSLGQGYTGELFF
once	TRBV30	CAWSVKENTEAFF
-	TRBV6-6	CASSYAAGSYEQYF
-	TRBV2	CASSRESGTEAFF
-	TRBV7-6	CASSSGTSGRVEQYF
-	TRBV5-1	CASSSALQDRIINIQYF
-	TRBV27	CASGQGPGNTIYF
once	TRBV18	CASSREMGWNEKLFF
-	TRBV28	CASTKEPHGYTF
few	TRBV7-3	CASSWQDNTEAFF
few	TRBV10-3	CAISDRDRVSYEQYF
-	TRBV7-3	CASSITGQGTGELFF
-	TRBV7-2	CASSLTGSYTF